This record covers a single T cell receptor (beta chain). Its antigen is still unknown. One base away there is no much larger clone; base qualities are not given. This record comes from a study of blood T cell repertoires in COVID-19 (dated by TCRdb to 2020 to 2022). Background for the entire study: Samples from collaborators originated in the United States, Italy and Spain and spanned both the acute and convalescent phases of COVID-19. The prospective study material was composed of cDNA or gDNA derived from T cells, B-cell-depleted T cells, or PBMCs. Deeply sampled blood TCRbeta repertoires from subjects exposed to, actively infected with, or recovered from COVID-19 were included in the dataset. The repertoires were released in a freely available public database meant as a resource for research on the immune response to SARS-CoV-2. The samples were drawn from the first 160 participants of the ongoing ImmuneRACE study and from 1,254 subjects provided by 6 global collaborators. A de-identified subject ID, COVID-19 status, age in years and sex were almost always included in the sample metadata. Where available, HLA class I and class II types were obtained from metadata supplied by the sample provider rather than from assay-based typing. The study at large found these results: The amount of clinical and demographic metadata varied by source and participant and was provided uncurated.

The immunoSEQ Assay, a bias-controlled multiplex PCR, was used to amplify TCRbeta CDR3 regions from genomic DNA. Turning to the authors' computational methods: The number of nucleated cells in each sample was estimated from the amplification of reference gene primers within the assay. To quantify the absolute abundance of each unique TCRbeta CDR3 rearrangement, sequence reads were collapsed and filtered. For each sample, productive Simpson clonality was calculated by taking the square root of Simpson's diversity index across productive rearrangements. TCRdb provides this immuneACCESS table in a form limited to in-frame rearrangements. Some clones are lacking; in checked studies, under half of them reflect an unresolved V gene, and why the rest are absent is not known. V and J calls and clone size are those listed in that table; D and trimming were worked out from the DNA. A total of around 170,000 clones appear in this sample, about 85% of them only once. The ten largest clones take up 2.5% to 3% of the sample.

The collaborating institutions used their own protocols to collect whole blood in K2EDTA tubes. Collaborator samples were shipped for TCRbeta analysis as frozen whole blood, isolated PBMCs, or DNA extracted from either sample type. The CDR3 contains 20 residues, cysteine and phenylalanine counted. Only the CDR3 region is kept as DNA, spanning 60 bases read in frame from base 1. V and J are trimmed by 5 bases and 1 base, and the gene matches miss 17 bases of the junction. The germline V gene (reference sequence) sets CDR1 to MNHEY and CDR2 to SMNVEV. The TCR was taken from a woman between 25 and 40 years old with active or convalescent COVID-19. The sequencing sample was made of peripheral blood. Rearrangement joined TRBV27 to TRBJ2-7; the central 13 bases match TRBD2. The CDR3 is CASSIRRRGTSGALSYEQYF. In nucleotides, the sequence is TGTGCCAGCAGTATACGTCGACGCGGGACTAGCGGGGCCCTATCCTACGAGCAGTACTTC.